One and the same sample provided the 19 T cell receptor beta chains below, sequenced in a study of blood T cell repertoires in COVID-19. Measured with immunoSEQ multiplex PCR; TCRdb has only the in-frame clones, and not every one. The data contain about 250,000 clones, over 70% of them seen just once; the ten biggest clones take up roughly 8%. Sequenced material: peripheral blood. The receptors originated from a woman aged 80 or over with acute or convalescent COVID-19.

This clone was counted once. The chain combines TRBV3-1 (or the pseudogene TRBV3-2) with TRBJ1-2; D not certain. The V and J ends lost 1 base and 2 bases respectively, with 8 bases between them. The germline V gene encodes CDR1 LGHDT and CDR2 YNNKEL (reference sequence). This CDR3 spans 14 amino acids. The CDR3 sequence: CASSQASENYGYTF. In DNA, the CDR3 is TGTGCCAGCAGCCAAGCAAGCGAAAACTATGGCTACACCTTC.

The V and J genes are TRBV29-1 and TRBJ2-5, with TRBD2 matching 7 bases. The junction had 9 bases not matched to a gene; V was cut back by 7 bases and J by 4 bases. CDR3 length: 13 amino acids. From germline, CDR1 is SQVTM and CDR2 ANQGSEA. The CDR3 sequence is CSAGGSSGETQYF. The CDR3 DNA sequence: TGCAGCGCCGGGGGGAGCTCTGGAGAGACCCAGTACTTC.

The V call is TRBV7-6, the J call TRBJ1-5; possible D gene TRBD1, 5 bases. There are 15 residues in the CDR3. Germline V gene data show CDR1 as SGHVS and CDR2 as FNYEAQ. Trimming removed 3 bases at V and 4 bases at J, with 13 bases between. The CDR3 region is CASSLDSGGNQPQHF. The DNA of the CDR3 is TGTGCCAGCAGCTTGGATTCTGGGGGGAATCAGCCCCAGCATTTT.

V gene TRBV28 combines with J gene TRBJ1-1, with TRBD1 matching 8 bases. The CDR3 runs 15 residues. In germline, CDR1 is MDHEN, CDR2 SYDVKM. After removal of 4 bases from V and 6 bases from J, the junction contained 10 bases not matched to a gene. CDR3 DNA sequence: TGTGCCAGCAGTTCCAACAGGGGGAGAATATCTGAAGCTTTCTTT. Translation: CASSSNRGRISEAFF.

This clone was counted only a few times. V and J are TRBV29-1 and TRBJ2-3; TRBD2 might be the D (6 bases). With 4 bases removed from V and 7 bases from J, the gap between germline ends came to 15 bases. Looked up from germline, CDR1 is SQVTM and CDR2 is ANQGSEA. The length of the CDR3 is 13 residues. CDR3 region: CSVAGERGNTQYF. The CDR3 nucleotides are TGCAGCGTTGCGGGGGAGAGGGGAAATACGCAGTATTTT.

This clone was counted between two and nine times. The J gene is TRBJ2-1, the V gene TRBV11-3; 7 bases align to TRBD2. The CDR3 runs 15 residues. Germline assignment: CDR1 SGHNT and CDR2 YENEEA. Trimming cost V 5 bases and J 0 bases; bases outside gene matches: 4. The CDR3 nucleotides read TGTGCCAGCAGCCTCGGGAGGAGCTCCTACAATGAGCAGTTCTTC. The encoded protein is CASSLGRSSYNEQFF.

Concerning this clone: Different DNA sequences within this sample yield the same CDR3. This chain uses TRBV5-1 with TRBJ1-1; 9 bases agree with TRBD1. V gave up 4 bases and J gave up 5 bases; unmatched junction bases: 6. The CDR3 runs to 14 residues. Germline V gene sequence: CDR1 SGHRS, CDR2 YFSETQ. The CDR3 nucleotides read TGCGCCAGCAGCCCGCCGGGACAGGGAACTGAAGCTTTCTTT. Amino acid sequence: CASSPPGQGTEAFF.

In its sample, this clone was seen a few times. V usage is TRBV1 and J usage is TRBJ2-7; no check of the table's D call, TRBD2, against the DNA was made. TRBV1 is a pseudogene locus. The CDR3 has 14 residues. Here the CDR3 DNA reads TGCACCAGCGGATTCCGGGGAGACTCCTACGAGCAGTACTTC. It yields the protein CTSGFRGDSYEQYF.

The V call is TRBV6-6, the J call TRBJ1-1; D gene ambiguous. CDR3 length: 16 residues. V lost 2 bases, J lost 5 bases, and 18 bases lay in between. Germline assignment: CDR1 MNHNY and CDR2 SVGAGI (reference sequence). The CDR3 DNA sequence: TGTGCCAGCAGTTACGTTCCGTCCAGGCCTCGGACTGAAGCTTTCTTT. Residues: CASSYVPSRPRTEAFF.

The rearrangement uses TRBV5-1 and TRBJ1-2; TRBD1 aligns across 9 bases. The germline CDR1 and CDR2 sequences are SGHRS and YFSETQ. The V segment lost 1 base and the J segment 0 bases; nucleotides outside the gene matches: 10. CDR3 length: 18 residues. DNA for the CDR3: TGCGCCAGCAGCTTGTGGGGACAGGGAGTTGATTCTAACTATGGCTACACCTTC. Translating gives CASSLWGQGVDSNYGYTF.

V usage is TRBV29-1 and J usage is TRBJ1-2; D is perhaps TRBD1 (5 bases). Germline V CDR1 and CDR2: SQVTM, ANQGSEA. The V end lost 0 bases, the J end lost 7 bases, and 15 bases lay between the germline ends. This CDR3 has 14 amino acids. The CDR3 loop is CSVEDLDFQGGYTF. In DNA, the CDR3 is TGCAGCGTTGAAGATCTCGACTTTCAGGGTGGCTACACCTTC.

The chain has TRBV4-2 and TRBJ2-2; 12 bases match TRBD2. Germline-derived CDR1 and CDR2 are LGHNA and YNFKEQ. With V trimmed by 2 bases and J by 5 bases, 12 bases remained unmatched. CDR3 size: 19 residues. The chain's CDR3 is CASSQFWASGGAGTGELFF. CDR3 in DNA: TGTGCCAGCAGCCAATTTTGGGCTAGCGGGGGGGCTGGGACCGGGGAGCTGTTTTTT.

The chain links TRBV3-1 (or the pseudogene TRBV3-2) to TRBJ1-5; perhaps TRBD1 as D (5 bases). Germline V gene sequence: CDR1 LGHDT, CDR2 YNNKEL (reference sequence). The CDR3 has 15 residues. V was pared by 5 bases and J by 5 bases, with 16 bases between. CDR3 bases: TGTGCCAGCAGCAGAAGCCCCGGGGGATATCAGCCCCAGCATTTT. It codes for CASSRSPGGYQPQHF.

The chain carries TRBV20-1 and TRBJ2-3, with 11 bases matching TRBD1. V lost 3 bases and J lost 4; bases outside the gene matches: 6. This CDR3 region has 15 residues. Germline-derived CDR1 and CDR2 are DFQATT and SNEGSKA (reference sequence). The CDR3 here is CSASAGQGASDTQYF. The CDR3 nucleotides are TGCAGTGCTAGTGCAGGACAGGGGGCATCAGATACGCAGTATTTT.

This clone was picked up a small number of times. The rearrangement joins TRBV20-1 to TRBJ2-7; D may be TRBD1 (6 bases). The CDR3 sequence is 11 residues long. The V gene's germline CDR1 is DFQATT and CDR2 SNEGSKA (reference sequence). V gave up 5 bases and J gave up 4 bases, with 9 bases separating them. The CDR3 spells CSARTAYEQYF. The CDR3, as DNA: TGCAGTGCTCGGACAGCATACGAGCAGTACTTC.

This chain links TRBV7-2 with TRBJ2-1; 10 bases map to TRBD2. CDR1 and CDR2 from the germline V gene are SGHTA and FQGNSA. The V and J ends lost 5 bases and 1 base, in that order; junction bases with no gene match: 5. This CDR3 region has 16 residues. CDR3 sequence (DNA): TGTGCCAGCAGCCTCCAAGCGGGGGGGTCCTACAATGAGCAGTTCTTC. Translating it yields CASSLQAGGSYNEQFF.

This chain connects TRBV12-5 to TRBJ1-5, with 9 bases identical to TRBD1. Germline values: CDR1 LGHNT, CDR2 FRNRAP. This CDR3 contains 15 residues. Trimming at V came to 1 base and at J to 7 bases, leaving 5 bases not matched to a gene. As DNA, the CDR3 is TGTGCTAGTGGTTTGGACAGGGGGCGCGGACAGCCCCAGCATTTT. It codes for CASGLDRGRGQPQHF.

The rearrangement links TRBV15 to TRBJ1-5, with TRBD1 matching 7 bases. The CDR3 is 15 residues long. CDR1 is LNHNV and CDR2 is YYDKDF in the germline V gene (reference sequence). With 6 bases clipped from V and 8 bases from J, the junction kept 13 bases outside the gene matches. As DNA, the CDR3 is TGTGCCACCAGAGATTCGGACAGGATGTGGGAGCCCCAGCATTTT. It is translated as CATRDSDRMWEPQHF.

This clone occurred a few times. The chain couples TRBV25-1 to TRBJ2-7; 8 bases line up with TRBD2. V lost 6 bases, J lost 3 bases, and 4 bases stayed unmatched. The CDR3 loop spans 13 amino acids. Germline loops: CDR1 MGHDK, CDR2 SYGVNS. CDR3 region: CASRSGGSYEQYF. The CDR3 DNA follows: TGTGCCAGCAGGAGCGGGGGAAGCTACGAGCAGTACTTC.